Listed below are T cell receptor beta chains from one sample, sequenced in a study of blood T cell repertoires in COVID-19. Assay: immunoSEQ multiplex PCR; the TCRdb copy retains only in-frame clones and omits some. Among roughly 130,000 clones listed, about four fifths were seen once. Sequencing was performed on peripheral blood. These receptors were taken from a woman aged 60-75 years with acute or convalescent COVID-19. Each CDR3 is given without its conserved first and last residue. Each record gives: CDR3 protein, J gene, V gene, CDR3 length.

CDR3: ASSISGDEKLF
J: TRBJ1-4
V: TRBV5-1
length: 11

CDR3: ASSPGTGEDYGYT
J: TRBJ1-2
V: TRBV4-2
length: 13

CDR3: ASSVGQGAYTEAF
J: TRBJ1-1
V: TRBV9
length: 13

CDR3: ASGLGTEYGYT
J: TRBJ1-2
V: TRBV12-5
length: 11

CDR3: ASSKTGQNYYGYT
J: TRBJ1-2
V: TRBV21-1
length: 13

CDR3: ASSADPGGGYT
J: TRBJ1-2
V: TRBV2
length: 11

CDR3: ASSLNRGQGLYEQY
J: TRBJ2-7
V: TRBV11-2
length: 14

CDR3: ASSEVGDKYRRETQY
J: TRBJ2-5
V: TRBV6-1
length: 15

CDR3: ASHRGSSDGNTIY
J: TRBJ1-3
V: TRBV19
length: 13

CDR3: AISEVNYGYT
J: TRBJ1-2
V: TRBV10-3
length: 10

CDR3: ASSMGQNTGELF
J: TRBJ2-2
V: TRBV19
length: 12

CDR3: ASSELTGWTNTEAF
J: TRBJ1-1
V: TRBV6-1
length: 14

CDR3: ASSQDRDRGEKLF
J: TRBJ1-4
V: TRBV3-1/TRBV3-2
length: 13

CDR3: ATSAAGGSTDTQY
J: TRBJ2-3
V: TRBV24-1
length: 13

CDR3: ASSLAGGTEAF
J: TRBJ1-1
V: TRBV11-3
length: 11

CDR3: ASSQGIRTEAF
J: TRBJ1-1
V: TRBV27
length: 11

CDR3: ASSVGPREKLF
J: TRBJ1-4
V: TRBV9
length: 11

CDR3: ASSATGGIDTQY
J: TRBJ2-3
V: TRBV9
length: 12

CDR3: ASSVTPGQGGNEQF
J: TRBJ2-1
V: TRBV6-1
length: 14

CDR3: ASSPGQGLGSPLH
J: TRBJ1-6
V: TRBV18
length: 13

CDR3: ASSALLRETQY
J: TRBJ2-5
V: TRBV10-2
length: 11

CDR3: ASSLDGNTGANQPQH
J: TRBJ1-5
V: TRBV5-1
length: 15

CDR3: ASSLVGTGDNEQF
J: TRBJ2-1
V: TRBV11-3
length: 13

CDR3: ASSLGQSNYGYT
J: TRBJ1-2
V: TRBV11-1
length: 12

CDR3: ASSNLGGQGILSPLH
J: TRBJ1-6
V: TRBV6-8
length: 15

CDR3: ASSSDGNTIY
J: TRBJ1-3
V: TRBV5-4
length: 10

CDR3: ATEAGDTQY
J: TRBJ2-3
V: TRBV24-1
length: 9

CDR3: ASAGWGATNEKLF
J: TRBJ1-4
V: TRBV7-9
length: 13

CDR3: ASSDRGEAF
J: TRBJ1-1
V: TRBV12-3/TRBV12-4
length: 9

CDR3: ASSQDRGRTDTQY
J: TRBJ2-3
V: TRBV4-1
length: 13

CDR3: ASSQVGGAEAF
J: TRBJ1-1
V: TRBV14
length: 11

CDR3: ASSPSEGGQMNTEAF
J: TRBJ1-1
V: TRBV18
length: 15

CDR3: ASSSGLAGSTDTQY
J: TRBJ2-3
V: TRBV11-3
length: 14

CDR3: ASSLYSGWNYGYT
J: TRBJ1-2
V: TRBV11-2
length: 13

CDR3: ASSLYRTPNTEAF
J: TRBJ1-1
V: TRBV19
length: 13

CDR3: ASSPRIQDRDRNTIY
J: TRBJ1-3
V: TRBV18
length: 15

CDR3: ATLRGREKLF
J: TRBJ1-4
V: TRBV23-1
length: 10

CDR3: ASSTGQNTGELF
J: TRBJ2-2
V: TRBV6-5
length: 12

CDR3: ASSLRQYNEQF
J: TRBJ2-1
V: TRBV7-3
length: 11

CDR3: ASSPNYGGSTEAF
J: TRBJ1-1
V: TRBV18
length: 13

CDR3: ASSGPGHVANSPLH
J: TRBJ1-6
V: TRBV25-1
length: 14

CDR3: ASSLPSQTDRDYTEAF
J: TRBJ1-1
V: TRBV7-9
length: 16

CDR3: SAKGAGYT
J: TRBJ1-2
V: TRBV20-1
length: 8

CDR3: ASSLDLSEAF
J: TRBJ1-1
V: TRBV11-2
length: 10

CDR3: ASMDREEGGYT
J: TRBJ1-2
V: TRBV6-5
length: 11

CDR3: ASSFVSDGLYGYT
J: TRBJ1-2
V: TRBV7-9
length: 13

CDR3: ASSVQGALDEQF
J: TRBJ2-1
V: TRBV25-1
length: 12

CDR3: ASSYPSGGLNTEAF
J: TRBJ1-1
V: TRBV5-6
length: 14

CDR3: ATSREANTEAF
J: TRBJ1-1
V: TRBV15
length: 11

CDR3: ASSLPDREETQY
J: TRBJ2-5
V: TRBV7-8
length: 12

CDR3: ASSPYDRGPYEQY
J: TRBJ2-7
V: TRBV27
length: 13

CDR3: ASSVGLSLKDTQY
J: TRBJ2-3
V: TRBV9
length: 13

CDR3: ASSVADSRNQPQH
J: TRBJ1-5
V: TRBV5-1
length: 13

CDR3: ASSLNRGDEKLF
J: TRBJ1-4
V: TRBV27
length: 12